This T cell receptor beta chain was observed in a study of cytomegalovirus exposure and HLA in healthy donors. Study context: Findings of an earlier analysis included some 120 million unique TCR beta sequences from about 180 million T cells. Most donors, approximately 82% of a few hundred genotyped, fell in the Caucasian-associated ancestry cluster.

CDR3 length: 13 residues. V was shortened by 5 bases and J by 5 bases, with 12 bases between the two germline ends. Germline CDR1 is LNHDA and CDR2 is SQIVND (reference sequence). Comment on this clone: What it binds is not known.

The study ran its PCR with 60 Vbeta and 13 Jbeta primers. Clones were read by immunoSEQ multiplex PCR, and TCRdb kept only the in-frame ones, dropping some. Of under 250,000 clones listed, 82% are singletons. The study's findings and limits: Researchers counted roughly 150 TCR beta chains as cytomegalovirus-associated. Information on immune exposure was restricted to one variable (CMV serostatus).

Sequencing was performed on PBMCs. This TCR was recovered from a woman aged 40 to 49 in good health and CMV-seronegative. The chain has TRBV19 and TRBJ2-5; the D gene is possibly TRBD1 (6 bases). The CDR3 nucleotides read TGTGCCAGTAGTGGTGACAGGCGGGAGACCCAGTACTTC. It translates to CASSGDRRETQYF.